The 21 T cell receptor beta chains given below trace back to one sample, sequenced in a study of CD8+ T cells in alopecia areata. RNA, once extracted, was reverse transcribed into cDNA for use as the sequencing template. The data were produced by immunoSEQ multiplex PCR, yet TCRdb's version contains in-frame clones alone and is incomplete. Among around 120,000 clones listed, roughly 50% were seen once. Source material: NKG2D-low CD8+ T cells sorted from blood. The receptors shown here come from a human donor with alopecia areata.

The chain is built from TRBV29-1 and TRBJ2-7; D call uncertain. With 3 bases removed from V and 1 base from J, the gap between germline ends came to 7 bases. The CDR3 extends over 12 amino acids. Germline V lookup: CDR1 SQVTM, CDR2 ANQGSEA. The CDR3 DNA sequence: TGCAGCGTTGAGGGCCGATCCTACGAGCAGTACTTC. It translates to CSVEGRSYEQYF.

CDR3 region: CSVAGREGGETQYF. In DNA, the CDR3 is TGCAGCGTCGCCGGGAGGGAAGGTGGGGAGACCCAGTACTTC. The gene calls are TRBV29-1 and TRBJ2-5, with 8 bases identical to TRBD2. Germline CDR1 and CDR2: SQVTM and ANQGSEA. J was trimmed by 5 bases and V by 6 bases; bases with no gene match: 11. This CDR3 comprises 14 residues.

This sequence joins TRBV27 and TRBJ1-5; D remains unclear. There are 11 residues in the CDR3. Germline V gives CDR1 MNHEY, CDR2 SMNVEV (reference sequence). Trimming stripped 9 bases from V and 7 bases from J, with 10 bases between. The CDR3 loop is CASGLGQPQHF. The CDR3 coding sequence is TGTGCCAGTGGTCTTGGGCAGCCCCAGCATTTT.

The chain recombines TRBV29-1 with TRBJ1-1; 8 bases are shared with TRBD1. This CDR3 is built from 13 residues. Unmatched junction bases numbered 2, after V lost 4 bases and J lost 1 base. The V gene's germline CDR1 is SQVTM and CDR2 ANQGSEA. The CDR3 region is CSVGGTGNTEAFF. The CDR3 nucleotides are TGCAGCGTTGGGGGGACAGGGAACACTGAAGCTTTCTTT.

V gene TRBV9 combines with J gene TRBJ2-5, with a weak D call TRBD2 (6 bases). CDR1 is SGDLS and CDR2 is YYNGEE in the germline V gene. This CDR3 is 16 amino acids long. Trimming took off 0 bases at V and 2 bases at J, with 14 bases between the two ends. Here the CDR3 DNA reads TGTGCCAGCAGCGTAGAAGGGGACTCCCGTCAAGAGACCCAGTACTTC. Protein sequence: CASSVEGDSRQETQYF.

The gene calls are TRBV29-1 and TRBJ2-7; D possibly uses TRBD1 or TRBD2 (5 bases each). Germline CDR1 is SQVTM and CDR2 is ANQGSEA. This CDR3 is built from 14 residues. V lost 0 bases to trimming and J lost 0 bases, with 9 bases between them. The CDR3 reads CSVEDPGSSYEQYF. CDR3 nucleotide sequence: TGCAGCGTTGAAGATCCAGGGAGCTCCTACGAGCAGTACTTC.

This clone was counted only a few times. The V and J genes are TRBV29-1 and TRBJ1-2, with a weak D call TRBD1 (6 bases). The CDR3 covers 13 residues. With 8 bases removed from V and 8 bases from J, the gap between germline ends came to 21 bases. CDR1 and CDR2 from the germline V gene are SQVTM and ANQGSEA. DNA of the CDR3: TGCAGCCTTGTGGGACCGTCGGGGGGCGGCTACACCTTC. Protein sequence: CSLVGPSGGGYTF.

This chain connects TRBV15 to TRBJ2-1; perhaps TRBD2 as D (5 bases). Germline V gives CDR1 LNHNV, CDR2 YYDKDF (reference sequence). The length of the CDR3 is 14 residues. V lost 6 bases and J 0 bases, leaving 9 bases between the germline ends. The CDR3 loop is CATRSGLSYNEQFF. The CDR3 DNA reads TGTGCCACCAGAAGTGGACTCTCCTACAATGAGCAGTTCTTC.

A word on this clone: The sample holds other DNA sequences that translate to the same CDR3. The CDR3 reads CAWSVLGNTEAFF. CDR3 in DNA: TGTGCCTGGAGTGTACTGGGGAACACTGAAGCTTTCTTT. V usage is TRBV30 and J usage is TRBJ1-1; D not resolved. V was shortened by 0 bases and J by 1 base, with 6 bases between the two germline ends. The germline gives CDR1 GTSNPN, CDR2 SVGIG (reference sequence). This CDR3 has 13 residues. The full variable domain, with the rest looked up from reference TRBV30 and TRBJ1-1, is SQTIHQWPATLVQPVGSPLSLECTVEGTSNPNLYWYRQAAGRGLQLLFYSVGIGQISSEVPQNLSASRPQDRQFILSSKKLLLSDSGFYLCAWSVLGNTEAFFGQGTRLTVV.

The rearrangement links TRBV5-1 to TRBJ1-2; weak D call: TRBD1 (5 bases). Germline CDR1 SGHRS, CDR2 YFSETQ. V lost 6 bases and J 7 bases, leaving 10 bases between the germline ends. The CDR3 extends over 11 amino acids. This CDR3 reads CASTSGSGYTF. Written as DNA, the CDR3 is TGCGCCAGCACCTCAGGGAGTGGCTACACCTTC.

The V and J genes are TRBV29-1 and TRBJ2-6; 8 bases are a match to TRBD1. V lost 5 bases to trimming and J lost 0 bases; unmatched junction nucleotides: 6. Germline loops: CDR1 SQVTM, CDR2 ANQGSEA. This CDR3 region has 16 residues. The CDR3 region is CSVPDRVISGANVLTF. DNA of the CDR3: TGCAGCGTTCCGGACAGGGTTATCTCTGGGGCCAACGTCCTGACTTTC.

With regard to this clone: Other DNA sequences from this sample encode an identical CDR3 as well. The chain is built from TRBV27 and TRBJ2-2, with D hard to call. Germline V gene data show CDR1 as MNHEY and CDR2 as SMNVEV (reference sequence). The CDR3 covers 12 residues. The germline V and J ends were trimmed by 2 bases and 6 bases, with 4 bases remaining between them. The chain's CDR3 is CASSLRAGELFF. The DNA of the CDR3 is TGTGCCAGCAGTTTAAGAGCCGGGGAGCTGTTTTTT.

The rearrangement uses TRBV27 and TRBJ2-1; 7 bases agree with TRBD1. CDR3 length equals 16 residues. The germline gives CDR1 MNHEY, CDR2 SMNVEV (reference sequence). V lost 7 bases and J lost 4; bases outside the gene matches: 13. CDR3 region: CASTTFAGTEYNEQFF. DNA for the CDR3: TGTGCCAGCACCACATTCGCCGGGACAGAATACAATGAGCAGTTCTTC.

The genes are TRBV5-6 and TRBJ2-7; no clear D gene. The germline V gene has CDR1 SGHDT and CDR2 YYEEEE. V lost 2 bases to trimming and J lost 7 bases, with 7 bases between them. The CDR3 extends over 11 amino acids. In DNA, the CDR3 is TGTGCCAGCAGCTTCGGTTGGGAGCAGTACTTC. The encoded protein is CASSFGWEQYF.

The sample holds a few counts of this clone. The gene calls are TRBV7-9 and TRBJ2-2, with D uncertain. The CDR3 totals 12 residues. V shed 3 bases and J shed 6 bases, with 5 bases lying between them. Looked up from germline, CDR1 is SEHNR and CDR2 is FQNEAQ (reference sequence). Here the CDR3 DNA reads TGTGCCAGCAGCTTCGGTTCCGGGGAGCTGTTTTTT. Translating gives CASSFGSGELFF.

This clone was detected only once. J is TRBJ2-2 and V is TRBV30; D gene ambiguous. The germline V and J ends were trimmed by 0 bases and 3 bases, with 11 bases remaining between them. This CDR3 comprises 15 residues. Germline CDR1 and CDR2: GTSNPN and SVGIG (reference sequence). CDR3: CAWSVLTTYTGELFF. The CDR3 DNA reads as TGTGCCTGGAGTGTTTTGACAACTTACACCGGGGAGCTGTTTTTT.

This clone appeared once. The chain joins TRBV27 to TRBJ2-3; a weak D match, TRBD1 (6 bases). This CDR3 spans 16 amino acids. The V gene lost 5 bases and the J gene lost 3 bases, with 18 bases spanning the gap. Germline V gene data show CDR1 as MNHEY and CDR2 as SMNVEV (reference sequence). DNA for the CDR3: TGTGCCAGCAGTCCCTACATTACAGGGATTACAGATACGCAGTATTTT. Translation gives CASSPYITGITDTQYF.

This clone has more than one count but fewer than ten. This chain's CDR3 is CSVYSNLGGNEQFF. The CDR3 coding sequence is TGCAGCGTCTACAGTAATCTGGGGGGCAATGAGCAGTTCTTC. V and J are TRBV29-1 and TRBJ2-1; D possibly corresponds to TRBD2 (6 bases). This CDR3 has 14 residues. Germline lookup yields CDR1 SQVTM and CDR2 ANQGSEA. Trimming removed 6 bases from V and 6 bases from J, with 18 bases in between.

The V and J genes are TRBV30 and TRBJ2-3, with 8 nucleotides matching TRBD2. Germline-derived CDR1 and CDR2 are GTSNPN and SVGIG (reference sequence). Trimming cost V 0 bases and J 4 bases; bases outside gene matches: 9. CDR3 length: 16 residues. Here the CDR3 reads CAWSVPSGREADTQYF. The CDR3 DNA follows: TGTGCCTGGAGTGTGCCTAGCGGGCGGGAGGCAGATACGCAGTATTTT. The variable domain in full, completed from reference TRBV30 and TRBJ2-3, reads SQTIHQWPATLVQPVGSPLSLECTVEGTSNPNLYWYRQAAGRGLQLLFYSVGIGQISSEVPQNLSASRPQDRQFILSSKKLLLSDSGFYLCAWSVPSGREADTQYFGPGTRLTVL.

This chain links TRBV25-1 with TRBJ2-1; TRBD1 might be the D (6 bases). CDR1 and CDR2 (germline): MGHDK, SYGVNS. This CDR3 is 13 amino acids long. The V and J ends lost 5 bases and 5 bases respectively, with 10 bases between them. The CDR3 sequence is CASSLQGHNEQFF. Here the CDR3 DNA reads TGTGCCAGCAGTTTACAGGGACACAATGAGCAGTTCTTC.

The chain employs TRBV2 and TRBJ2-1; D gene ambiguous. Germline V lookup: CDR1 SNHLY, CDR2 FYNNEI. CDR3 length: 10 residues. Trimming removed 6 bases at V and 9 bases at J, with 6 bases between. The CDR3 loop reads CASRGTEQFF. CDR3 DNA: TGTGCCAGCAGGGGTACTGAGCAGTTCTTC.